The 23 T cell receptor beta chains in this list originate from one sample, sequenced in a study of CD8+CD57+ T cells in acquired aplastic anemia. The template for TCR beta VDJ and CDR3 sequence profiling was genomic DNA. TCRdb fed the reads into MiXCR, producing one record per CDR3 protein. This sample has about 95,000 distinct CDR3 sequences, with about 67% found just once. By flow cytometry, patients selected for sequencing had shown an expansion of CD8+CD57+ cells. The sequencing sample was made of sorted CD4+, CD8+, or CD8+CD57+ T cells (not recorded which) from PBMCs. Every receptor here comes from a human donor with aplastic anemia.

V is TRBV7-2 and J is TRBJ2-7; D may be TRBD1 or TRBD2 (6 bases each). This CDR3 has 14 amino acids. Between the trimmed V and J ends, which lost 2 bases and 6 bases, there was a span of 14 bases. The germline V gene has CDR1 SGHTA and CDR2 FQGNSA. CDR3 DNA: TGTGCCAGCAGCTTACCGATGGAGGGGGGCGAGCAGTACTTC. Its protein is CASSLPMEGGEQYF.

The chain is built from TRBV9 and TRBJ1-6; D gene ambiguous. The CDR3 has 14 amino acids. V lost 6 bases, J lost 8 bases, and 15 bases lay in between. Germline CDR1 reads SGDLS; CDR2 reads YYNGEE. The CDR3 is CASKEDVGDSPLHF. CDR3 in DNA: TGTGCCAGCAAGGAGGACGTGGGAGATTCACCCCTCCACTTT.

In nucleotides, the CDR3 is TGTGCCACCAGGGCTAGGACAGGGTTCACAGATACGCAGTATTTT. Its protein product is CATRARTGFTDTQYF. This chain uses TRBV24-1 with TRBJ2-3; 8 nucleotides match TRBD1. The trim removed 7 bases at V and 2 bases at J, leaving 7 bases unmatched. CDR1 KGHDR and CDR2 SFDVKD come from the germline V gene. This CDR3 has 15 amino acids.

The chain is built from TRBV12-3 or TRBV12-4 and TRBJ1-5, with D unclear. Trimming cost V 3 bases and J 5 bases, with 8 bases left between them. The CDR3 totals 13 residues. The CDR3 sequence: CASSFSWDQPQHF. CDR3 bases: TGTGCCAGCAGTTTCTCGTGGGATCAGCCCCAGCATTTT.

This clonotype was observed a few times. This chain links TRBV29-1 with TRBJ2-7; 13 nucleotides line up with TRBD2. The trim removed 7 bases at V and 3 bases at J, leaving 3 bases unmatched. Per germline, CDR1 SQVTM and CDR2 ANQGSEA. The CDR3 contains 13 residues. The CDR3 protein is CSAGLAGRYEQYF. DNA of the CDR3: TGCAGCGCGGGACTAGCGGGACGCTACGAGCAGTACTTC.

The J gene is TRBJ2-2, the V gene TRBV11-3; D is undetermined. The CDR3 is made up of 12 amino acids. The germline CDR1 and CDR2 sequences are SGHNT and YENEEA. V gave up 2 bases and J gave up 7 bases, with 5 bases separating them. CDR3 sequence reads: CASSLIYGELFF. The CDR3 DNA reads TGTGCCAGCAGCTTAATATACGGGGAGCTGTTTTTT. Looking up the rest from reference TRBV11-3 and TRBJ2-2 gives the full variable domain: EAGVVQSPRYKIIEKKQPVAFWCNPISGHNTLYWYLQNLGQGPELLIRYENEEAVDDSQLPKDRFSAERLKGVDSTLKIQPAELGDSAVYLCASSLIYGELFFGEGSRLTVL.

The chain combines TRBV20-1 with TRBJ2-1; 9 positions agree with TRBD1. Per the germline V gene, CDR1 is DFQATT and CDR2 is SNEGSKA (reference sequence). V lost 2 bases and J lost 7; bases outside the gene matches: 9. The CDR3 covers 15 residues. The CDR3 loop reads CSARSPGTGLNEQFF. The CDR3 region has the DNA TGCAGTGCTAGATCCCCCGGGACAGGGTTAAATGAGCAGTTCTTC.

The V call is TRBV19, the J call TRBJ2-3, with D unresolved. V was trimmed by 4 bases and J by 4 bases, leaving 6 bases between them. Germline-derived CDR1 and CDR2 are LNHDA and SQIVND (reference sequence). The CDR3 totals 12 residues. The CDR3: CASSRVSDTQYF. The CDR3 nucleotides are TGTGCCAGTAGTAGGGTTTCAGATACGCAGTATTTT.

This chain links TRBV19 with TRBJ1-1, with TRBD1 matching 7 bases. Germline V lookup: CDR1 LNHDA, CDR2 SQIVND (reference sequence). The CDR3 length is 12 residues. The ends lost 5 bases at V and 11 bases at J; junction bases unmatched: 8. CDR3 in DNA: TGTGCCAGTAGTCCACAGGGGAAGTTGGCTTTCTTT. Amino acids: CASSPQGKLAFF.

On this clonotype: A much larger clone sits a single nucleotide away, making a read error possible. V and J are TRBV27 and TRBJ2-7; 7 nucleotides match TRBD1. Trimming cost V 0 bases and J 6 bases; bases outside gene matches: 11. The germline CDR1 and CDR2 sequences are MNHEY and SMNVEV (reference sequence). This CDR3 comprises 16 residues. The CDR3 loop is CASSLSYGDSQCEQYF. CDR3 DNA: TGTGCCAGCAGTTTATCGTACGGGGACAGTCAATGCGAGCAGTACTTC.

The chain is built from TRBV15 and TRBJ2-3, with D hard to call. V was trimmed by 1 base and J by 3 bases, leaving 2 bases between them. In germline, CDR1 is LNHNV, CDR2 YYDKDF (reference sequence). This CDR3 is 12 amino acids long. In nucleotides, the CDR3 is TGTGCCACCAGCAGAGTTACAGATACGCAGTATTTT. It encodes CATSRVTDTQYF. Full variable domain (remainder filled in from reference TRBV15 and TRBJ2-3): DAMVIQNPRYQVTQFGKPVTLSCSQTLNHNVMYWYQQKSSQAPKLLFHYYDKDFNNEADTPDNFQSRRPNTSFCFLDIRSPGLGDTAMYLCATSRVTDTQYFGPGTRLTVL.

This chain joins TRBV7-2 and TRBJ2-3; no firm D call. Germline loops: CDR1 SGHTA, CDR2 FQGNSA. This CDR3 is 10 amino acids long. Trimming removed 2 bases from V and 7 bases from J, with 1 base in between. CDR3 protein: CASSLNTQYF. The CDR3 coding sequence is TGTGCCAGCAGCTTAAATACGCAGTATTTT. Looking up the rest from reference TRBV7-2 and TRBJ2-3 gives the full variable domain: GAGVSQSPSNKVTEKGKDVELRCDPISGHTALYWYRQSLGQGLEFLIYFQGNSAPDKSGLPSDRFSAERTGGSVSTLTIQRTQQEDSAVYLCASSLNTQYFGPGTRLTVL.

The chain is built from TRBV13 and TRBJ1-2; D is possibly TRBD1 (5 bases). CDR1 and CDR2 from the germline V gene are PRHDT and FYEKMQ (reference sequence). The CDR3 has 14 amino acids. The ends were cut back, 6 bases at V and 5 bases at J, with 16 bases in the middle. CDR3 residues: CASSVQAGPYGYTF. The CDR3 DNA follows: TGTGCCAGCAGTGTTCAGGCAGGGCCTTATGGCTACACCTTC.

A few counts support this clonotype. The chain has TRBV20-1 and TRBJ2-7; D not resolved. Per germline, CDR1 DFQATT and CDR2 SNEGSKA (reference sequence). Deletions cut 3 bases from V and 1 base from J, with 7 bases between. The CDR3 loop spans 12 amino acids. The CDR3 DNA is TGCAGTGCTAGTAGGCCATCCTACGAGCAGTACTTC. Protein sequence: CSASRPSYEQYF.

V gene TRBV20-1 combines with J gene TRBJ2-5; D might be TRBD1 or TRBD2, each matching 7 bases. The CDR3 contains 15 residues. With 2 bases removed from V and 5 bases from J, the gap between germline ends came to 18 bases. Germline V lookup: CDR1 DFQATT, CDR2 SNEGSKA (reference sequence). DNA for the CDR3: TGCAGTGCTAGACCCCATAAAGCGGGACAGGAGACCCAGTACTTC. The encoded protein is CSARPHKAGQETQYF.

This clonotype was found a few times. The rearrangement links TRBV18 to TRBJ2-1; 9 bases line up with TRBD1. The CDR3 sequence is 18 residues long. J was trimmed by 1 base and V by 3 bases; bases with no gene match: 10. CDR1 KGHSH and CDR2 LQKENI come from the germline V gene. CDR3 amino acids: CASSPKQGAGLSYNEQFF. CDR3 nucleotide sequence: TGTGCCAGCTCACCTAAACAGGGGGCTGGTTTATCCTACAATGAGCAGTTCTTC.

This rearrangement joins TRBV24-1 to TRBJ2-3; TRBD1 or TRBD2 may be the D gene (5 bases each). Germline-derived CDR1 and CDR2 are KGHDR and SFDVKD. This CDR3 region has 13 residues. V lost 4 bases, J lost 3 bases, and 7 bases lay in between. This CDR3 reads CATSEGETDTQYF. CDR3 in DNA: TGTGCCACCAGTGAGGGGGAAACAGATACGCAGTATTTT.

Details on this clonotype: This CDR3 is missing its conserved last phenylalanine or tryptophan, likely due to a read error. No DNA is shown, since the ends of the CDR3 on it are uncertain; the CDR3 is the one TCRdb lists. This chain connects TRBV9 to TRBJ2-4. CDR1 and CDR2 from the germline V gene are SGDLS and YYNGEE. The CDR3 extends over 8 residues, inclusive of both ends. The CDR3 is CASSVVGV.

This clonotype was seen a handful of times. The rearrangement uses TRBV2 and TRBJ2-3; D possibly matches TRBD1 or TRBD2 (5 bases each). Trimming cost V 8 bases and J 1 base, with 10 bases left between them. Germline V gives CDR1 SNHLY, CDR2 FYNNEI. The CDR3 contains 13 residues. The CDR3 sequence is CASGTRGTDTQYF. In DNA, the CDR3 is TGTGCCAGCGGGACGCGGGGCACAGATACGCAGTATTTT.

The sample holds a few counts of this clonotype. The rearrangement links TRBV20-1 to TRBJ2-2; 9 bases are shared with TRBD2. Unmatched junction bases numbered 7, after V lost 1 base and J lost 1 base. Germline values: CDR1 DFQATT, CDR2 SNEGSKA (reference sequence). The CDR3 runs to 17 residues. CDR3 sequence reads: CSARALTSGLNTGELFF. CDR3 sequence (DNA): TGCAGTGCTAGAGCTTTGACTAGCGGCCTGAACACCGGGGAGCTGTTTTTT.

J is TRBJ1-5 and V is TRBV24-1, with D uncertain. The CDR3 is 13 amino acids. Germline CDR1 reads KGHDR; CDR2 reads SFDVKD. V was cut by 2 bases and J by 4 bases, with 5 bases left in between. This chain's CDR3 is CATSDYGNQPQHF. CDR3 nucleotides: TGTGCCACCAGTGATTATGGAAATCAGCCCCAGCATTTT.

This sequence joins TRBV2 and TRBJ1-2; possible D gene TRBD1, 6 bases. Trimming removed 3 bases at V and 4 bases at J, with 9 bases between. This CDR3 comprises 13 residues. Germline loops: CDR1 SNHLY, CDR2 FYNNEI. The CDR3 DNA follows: TGTGCCAGCAGTGACAGGGGTGGCTATGGCTACACCTTC. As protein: CASSDRGGYGYTF.

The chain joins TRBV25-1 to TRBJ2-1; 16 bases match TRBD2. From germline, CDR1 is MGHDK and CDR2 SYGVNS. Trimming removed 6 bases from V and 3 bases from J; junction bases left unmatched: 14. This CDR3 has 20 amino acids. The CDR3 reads CASSHGGLAGGGSYYNEQFF. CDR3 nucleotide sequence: TGTGCCAGCAGCCACGGGGGACTAGCGGGAGGGGGATCCTACTACAATGAGCAGTTCTTC.